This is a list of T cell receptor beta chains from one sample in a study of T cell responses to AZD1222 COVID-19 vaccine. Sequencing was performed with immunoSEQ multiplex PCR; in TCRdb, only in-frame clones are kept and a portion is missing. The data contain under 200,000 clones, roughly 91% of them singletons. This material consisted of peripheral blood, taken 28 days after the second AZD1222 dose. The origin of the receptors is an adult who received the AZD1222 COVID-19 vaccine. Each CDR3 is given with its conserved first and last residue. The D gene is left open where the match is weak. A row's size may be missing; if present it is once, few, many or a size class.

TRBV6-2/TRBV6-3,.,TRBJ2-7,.,CASSYAGASSYEQYF,TGTGCCAGCAGTTACGCAGGGGCGAGCTCCTACGAGCAGTACTTC
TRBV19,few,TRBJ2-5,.,CASSIRGETQYF,TGTGCCAGTAGTATTCGAGGGGAGACCCAGTACTTC
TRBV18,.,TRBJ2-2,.,CASSSGVPNTGELFF,TGTGCCAGCTCGTCAGGGGTTCCGAACACCGGGGAGCTGTTTTTT
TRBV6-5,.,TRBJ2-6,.,CASIPPGAGANVLTF,TGTGCCAGCATCCCCCCGGGAGCTGGGGCCAACGTCCTGACTTTC
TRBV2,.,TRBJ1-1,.,CASSPGLMNTEAFF,TGTGCCAGCAGTCCGGGACTCATGAACACTGAAGCTTTCTTT
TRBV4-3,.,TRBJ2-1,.,CASSQDPAGSSYNEQFF,TGCGCCAGCAGCCAAGATCCAGCGGGTAGCTCCTACAATGAGCAGTTCTTC
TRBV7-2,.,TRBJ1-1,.,CASSFGAPGGEAFF,TGTGCCAGCAGCTTCGGCGCACCCGGCGGTGAAGCTTTCTTT
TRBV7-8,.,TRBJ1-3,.,CASSQQDSGNTIYF,TGTGCCAGCAGCCAACAGGACTCTGGAAACACCATATATTTT
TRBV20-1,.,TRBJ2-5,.,CSARQETQYF,TGCAGTGCTAGGCAAGAGACCCAGTACTTC
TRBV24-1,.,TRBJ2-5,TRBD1,CATSPDRGPETQYF,TGTGCCACCAGCCCGGACAGGGGGCCAGAGACCCAGTACTTC
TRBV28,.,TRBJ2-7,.,CASSERISGLNEQYF,TGTGCCAGCAGTGAGCGGATATCAGGGCTTAACGAGCAGTACTTC
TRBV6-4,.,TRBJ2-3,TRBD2,CASSPTSGRGADTQYF,TGTGCCAGCAGCCCAACTAGCGGGCGGGGCGCAGATACGCAGTATTTT
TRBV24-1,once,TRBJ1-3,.,CATSDPGNTIYF,TGTGCCACCAGTGACCCGGGAAACACCATATATTTT
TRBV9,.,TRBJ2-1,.,CASSVGPSSWDEQFF,TGTGCCAGCAGCGTAGGGCCCAGTAGCTGGGATGAGCAGTTCTTC
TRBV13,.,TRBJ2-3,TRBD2,CASSILAGGPSGDTQYF,TGTGCCAGCAGCATCCTAGCGGGAGGGCCCTCGGGAGATACGCAGTATTTT
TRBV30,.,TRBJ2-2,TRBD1,CASYSDRGHTGELFF,TGTGCCTCATATAGTGACAGGGGGCATACCGGGGAGCTGTTTTTT
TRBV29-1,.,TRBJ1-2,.,CSVEGSGNPRYGYTF,TGCAGCGTCGAAGGCAGCGGGAATCCTCGGTATGGCTACACCTTC
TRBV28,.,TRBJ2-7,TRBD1,CASGPPGTGYNEQYF,TGTGCCAGCGGTCCCCCCGGGACAGGGTATAACGAGCAGTACTTC
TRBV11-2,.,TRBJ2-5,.,CASSSDTGETQYF,TGTGCCAGCAGCTCGGACACGGGCGAGACCCAGTACTTC
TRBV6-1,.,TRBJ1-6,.,CASSERVNSPLHF,TGTGCCAGCAGTGAAAGGGTTAATTCACCCCTCCACTTT
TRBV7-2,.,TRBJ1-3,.,CASSLVPGLGNTIYF,TGTGCCAGCAGCTTGGTTCCGGGGCTGGGAAACACCATATATTTT
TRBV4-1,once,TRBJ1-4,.,CASSQSGLGEKLFF,TGCGCCAGCAGCCAAAGCGGGCTCGGTGAAAAACTGTTTTTT
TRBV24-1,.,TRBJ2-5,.,CATSGKGPQETQYF,TGTGCCACCAGTGGGAAGGGCCCCCAAGAGACCCAGTACTTC
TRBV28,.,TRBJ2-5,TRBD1,CASNLDRGALQETQYF,TGTGCCAGCAATCTAGACAGGGGCGCTCTTCAGGAGACCCAGTACTTC
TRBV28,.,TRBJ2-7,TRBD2,CASIPGGGAYEQYF,TGTGCCAGCATCCCCGGGGGGGGAGCCTACGAGCAGTACTTC
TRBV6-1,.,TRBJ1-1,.,CATRSDGVGTEAFF,TGTGCCACTCGTTCGGACGGAGTTGGCACTGAAGCTTTCTTT
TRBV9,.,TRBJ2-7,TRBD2,CASSVALGLENEQYF,TGTGCCAGCAGCGTAGCTTTAGGACTAGAAAACGAGCAGTACTTC
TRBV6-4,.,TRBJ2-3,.,CASSERGGTDTQYF,TGTGCCAGCAGTGAAAGGGGTGGCACAGATACGCAGTATTTT
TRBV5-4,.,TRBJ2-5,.,CASSLGTEETQYF,TGTGCCAGCAGCTTGGGGACTGAGGAGACCCAGTACTTC
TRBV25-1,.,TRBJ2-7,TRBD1,CASSATDRAYEQYF,TGTGCCAGCAGTGCGACGGACAGGGCCTACGAGCAGTACTTC
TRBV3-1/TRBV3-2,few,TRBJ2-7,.,CASSQEGGDSYEQYF,TGTGCCAGCAGCCAAGAAGGGGGAGACTCCTACGAGCAGTACTTC
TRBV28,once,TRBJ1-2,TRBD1,CASRSGTASLGGYTF,TGTGCCAGCAGGTCCGGGACAGCTTCTCTGGGAGGCTACACCTTC
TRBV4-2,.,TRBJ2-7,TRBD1,CASSQGTGGDYEQYF,TGTGCCAGCAGCCAAGGGACAGGGGGCGACTACGAGCAGTACTTC
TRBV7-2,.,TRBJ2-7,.,CASSLPDSYEQYF,TGTGCCAGCAGCTTACCCGACAGCTACGAGCAGTACTTC
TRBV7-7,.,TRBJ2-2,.,CASSLIGGDTGELFF,TGTGCTAGCAGCCTGATAGGAGGGGACACCGGGGAGCTGTTTTTT
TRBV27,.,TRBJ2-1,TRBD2,CASKEEAGVGLSYNEQFF,TGTGCCAGCAAAGAAGAGGCGGGAGTGGGCCTCTCCTACAATGAGCAGTTCTTC
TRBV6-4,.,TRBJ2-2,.,CASSRGLDENTGELFF,TGTGCCAGCTCAAGAGGACTCGACGAAAACACCGGGGAGCTGTTTTTT
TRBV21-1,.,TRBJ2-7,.,CASSNRDSFYEQYF,TGTGCCAGCAGCAACCGGGACTCCTTCTACGAGCAGTACTTC
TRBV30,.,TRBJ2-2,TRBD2,CAWSGRKSGSKDTGELFF,TGTGCCTGGAGTGGACGTAAGAGCGGGAGTAAGGACACCGGGGAGCTGTTTTTT
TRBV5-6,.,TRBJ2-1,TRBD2,CASSFQTSGRAGYNEQFF,TGTGCCAGCAGCTTCCAGACTAGCGGGAGGGCCGGGTACAATGAGCAGTTCTTC
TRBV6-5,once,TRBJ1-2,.,CASSYSSRGGGYTF,TGTGCCAGCAGTTACTCGAGCAGGGGAGGCGGCTACACCTTC
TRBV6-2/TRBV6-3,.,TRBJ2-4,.,CASSYPPAGTSKARNIQYF,TGTGCCAGCAGTTACCCCCCGGCAGGGACGTCGAAGGCTCGGAACATTCAGTACTTC
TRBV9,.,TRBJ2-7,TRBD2,CASSVGLAGAPYEQYF,TGTGCCAGCAGCGTAGGACTAGCGGGAGCCCCCTACGAGCAGTACTTC
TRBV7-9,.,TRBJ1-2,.,CASSLAEIVIGYTF,TGTGCCAGCAGCTTAGCGGAGATAGTCATCGGCTACACCTTC
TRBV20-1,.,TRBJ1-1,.,CSARVLTEAFF,TGCAGTGCTAGAGTTCTCACTGAAGCTTTCTTT